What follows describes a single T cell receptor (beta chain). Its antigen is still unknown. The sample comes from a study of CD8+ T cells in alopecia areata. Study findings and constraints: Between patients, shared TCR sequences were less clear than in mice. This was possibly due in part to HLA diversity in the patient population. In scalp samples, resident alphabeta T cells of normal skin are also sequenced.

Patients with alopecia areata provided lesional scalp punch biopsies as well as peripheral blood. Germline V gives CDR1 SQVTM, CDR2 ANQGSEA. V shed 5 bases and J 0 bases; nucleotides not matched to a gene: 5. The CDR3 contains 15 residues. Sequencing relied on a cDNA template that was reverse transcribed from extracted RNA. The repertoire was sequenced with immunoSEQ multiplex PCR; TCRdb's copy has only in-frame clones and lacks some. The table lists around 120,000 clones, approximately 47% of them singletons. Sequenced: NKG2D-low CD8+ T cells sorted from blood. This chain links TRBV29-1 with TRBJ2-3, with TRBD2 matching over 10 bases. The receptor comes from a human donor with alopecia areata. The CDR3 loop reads CSVQGTSASTDTQYF. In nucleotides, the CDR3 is TGCAGCGTTCAGGGGACTAGCGCGAGCACAGATACGCAGTATTTT.